This T cell receptor beta chain was observed in a study of blood T cell repertoires in COVID-19. Study-wide context: Samples representing acute and convalescent COVID-19 were sourced from the United States, Italy and Spain.

Participant age was about 18 to 89 years, and participants resided in fewer than 25 US areas. Cohorts were determined from participant-reported clinical history. As handled by the study authors: Amplification of reference gene primers was used by the study to estimate nucleated cell counts. Method: immunoSEQ multiplex PCR; TCRdb's copy keeps in-frame clones and lacks some. V, J and clone size are those of that table, while D and trimming were read from the DNA. This sample has 250,000 or so clones, with just under 90% found just once. This TCR came from a woman aged 30 to 39 with acute COVID-19. Input material: PBMCs or T cells enriched from blood (not recorded which).

The CDR3 loop is CASSPRTENSPLHF. The CDR3 DNA sequence: TGTGCCAGCAGCCCGCGGACAGAGAATTCACCCCTCCACTTT. The chain couples TRBV3-1 (or the pseudogene TRBV3-2) to TRBJ1-6; D perhaps matches TRBD1 (6 bases). Trimming shortened V by 4 bases and J by 7 bases, and 11 bases separated the two germline ends. Germline lookup yields CDR1 LGHDT and CDR2 YNNKEL (reference sequence). The CDR3 is made up of 14 amino acids.